One sample yielded the 31 T cell receptor beta chains listed below, sequenced in a study of T cells in narcolepsy. Method: immunoSEQ multiplex PCR; TCRdb's copy keeps in-frame clones and lacks some. The sample carries roughly 25,000 clones, less than 65% recorded once. Sequencing input: memory (CD45RA-) CD4+ T cells from blood. These receptors all stem from a human donor in good health.

V is TRBV28 and J is TRBJ1-4; D may be TRBD1 (6 bases). Germline V lookup: CDR1 MDHEN, CDR2 SYDVKM. The CDR3 length is 14 residues. V lost 6 bases, J lost 8 bases, and 16 bases lay in between. Written as DNA, the CDR3 is TGTGCCAGCAGCGAACAGGGAGTAGGGGAAAAACTGTTTTTT. It encodes CASSEQGVGEKLFF.

J is TRBJ2-3 and V is TRBV5-4, with 12 positions matching TRBD2. Unmatched junction bases numbered 0, after V lost 0 bases and J lost 1 base. The CDR3 has 16 residues. CDR1 SGHNT and CDR2 YYREEE come from the germline V gene (reference sequence). CDR3: CASSLGLAGGTDTQYF. The DNA of the CDR3 is TGTGCCAGCAGCTTGGGACTAGCGGGGGGCACAGATACGCAGTATTTT.

This sequence joins TRBV18 and TRBJ2-6, with 10 bases aligning to TRBD1. The germline CDR1 and CDR2 sequences are KGHSH and LQKENI. This CDR3 has 17 residues. The junction had 4 bases not matched to a gene; V was cut back by 5 bases and J by 0 bases. The CDR3 reads CASSSRTGGSGANVLTF. CDR3 coding DNA: TGTGCCAGCTCATCAAGGACAGGGGGCTCTGGGGCCAACGTCCTGACTTTC. Supplemented by reference TRBV18 and TRBJ2-6, the full variable domain reads NAGVMQNPRHLVRRRGQEARLRCSPMKGHSHVYWYRQLPEEGLKFMVYLQKENIIDESGMPKERFSAEFPKEGPSILRIQQVVRGDSAAYFCASSSRTGGSGANVLTFGAGSRLTVL.

This clone was detected only a few times. CDR3 in DNA: TGTGCCAGCAGTGAGTCAGGAGTCTATGGCTACACCTTC. Protein product: CASSESGVYGYTF. The chain joins TRBV2 to TRBJ1-2; D uncertain. Germline V gene data show CDR1 as SNHLY and CDR2 as FYNNEI. The V and J ends lost 3 bases and 4 bases respectively, with 9 bases between them. This CDR3 spans 13 amino acids.

This rearrangement joins TRBV7-2 to TRBJ1-3, with 10 positions matching TRBD1. Trimming removed 5 bases from V and 2 bases from J; junction bases left unmatched: 12. The CDR3 contains 18 residues. Germline CDR1 SGHTA, CDR2 FQGNSA. The CDR3 DNA is TGTGCCAGCAGCCGTAGGGCAGGACAGGGGGTTCCTGGAAACACCATATATTTT. Translating it yields CASSRRAGQGVPGNTIYF.

This clone was detected only once. The V call is TRBV21-1, the J call TRBJ2-1; TRBD2 reflects the table's D call only, with no check against the DNA. TRBV21-1 is flagged as a pseudogene. The CDR3 has 16 amino acids. The CDR3, as DNA: TGTGCCAGCAGCAAAGGCCCGGGAGGGGAGAGCAATGAGCAGTTCTTC. Its protein product is CASSKGPGGESNEQFF.

This clone was picked up a small number of times. V usage is TRBV27 and J usage is TRBJ1-1, with D hard to call. The CDR3 has 14 amino acids. Trimming removed 2 bases at V and 1 base at J, with 8 bases between. Germline loops: CDR1 MNHEY, CDR2 SMNVEV (reference sequence). CDR3: CASSLRAGNTEAFF. The DNA for the CDR3 is TGTGCCAGCAGTTTACGGGCAGGGAACACTGAAGCTTTCTTT.

The chain is built from TRBV7-2 and TRBJ2-5; D may be TRBD1 (6 bases). The assigned J gene may be wrong: the sequence end matches TRBJ2-7 better. The CDR3 length is 14 residues. CDR1 and CDR2 from the germline V gene are SGHTA and FQGNSA. CDR3: CASSLMWGPYEQYF. As DNA, the CDR3 is TGTGCCAGCAGCTTAATGTGGGGGCCCTACGAGCAGTACTTC.

The chain recombines TRBV5-6 with TRBJ2-1; 8 nucleotides line up with TRBD2. The CDR3 is 14 amino acids. V shed 1 base and J 3 bases; nucleotides not matched to a gene: 0. Germline V CDR1 and CDR2: SGHDT, YYEEEE. The CDR3 sequence: CASSLRGGYNEQFF. CDR3 coding DNA: TGTGCCAGCAGCTTGCGGGGGGGCTACAATGAGCAGTTCTTC.

J is TRBJ2-5 and V is TRBV5-4; possibly TRBD2 for D (5 bases). This CDR3 comprises 14 residues. The germline V gene has CDR1 SGHNT and CDR2 YYREEE (reference sequence). Trimming took off 0 bases at V and 7 bases at J, with 13 bases between the two ends. The chain's CDR3 is CASSLAGNLGTQYF. The CDR3 nucleotides read TGTGCCAGCAGCTTGGCCGGGAACCTCGGGACCCAGTACTTC.

The rearrangement links TRBV10-3 to TRBJ2-2; possible D gene TRBD1, 5 bases. Germline V CDR1 and CDR2: ENHRY, SYGVKD. Trimming cost V 10 bases and J 2 bases, with 11 bases left between them. The CDR3 length is 13 residues. The DNA for the CDR3 is TGTGCCACCTCCGGACATAACACCGGGGAGCTGTTTTTT. Protein: CATSGHNTGELFF.

V and J are TRBV2 and TRBJ2-1, with D possibly matching TRBD1 (6 bases). The CDR3 consists of 14 residues. Germline CDR1 and CDR2: SNHLY and FYNNEI. V shed 5 bases and J shed 16 bases, with 24 bases lying between them. CDR3 in amino acids: CASSPGHTGTRGFF. The CDR3 DNA reads TGTGCCAGCAGTCCGGGACACACGGGAACCAGGGGTTTCTTC.

The CDR3 sequence: CASSVSGAQAEAFF. The CDR3 DNA is TGTGCCAGCAGCGTATCGGGGGCTCAGGCTGAAGCTTTCTTT. J is TRBJ1-1 and V is TRBV7-3; a possible D gene is TRBD1 (6 bases). V gave up 5 bases and J gave up 6 bases, with 16 bases separating them. The CDR3 extends over 14 amino acids. Germline CDR1 SGHTA, CDR2 FQGTGA.

The rearrangement links TRBV18 to TRBJ2-5, with D perhaps matching TRBD1 or TRBD2 (6 bases each). The CDR3 length is 14 residues. Germline-derived CDR1 and CDR2 are KGHSH and LQKENI. V gave up 3 bases and J gave up 4 bases, with 12 bases separating them. The CDR3 DNA sequence: TGTGCCAGCTCACCCCTGGAGGGGGGAGAGACCCAGTACTTC. Protein: CASSPLEGGETQYF. The full variable domain, with the rest looked up from reference TRBV18 and TRBJ2-5, is NAGVMQNPRHLVRRRGQEARLRCSPMKGHSHVYWYRQLPEEGLKFMVYLQKENIIDESGMPKERFSAEFPKEGPSILRIQQVVRGDSAAYFCASSPLEGGETQYFGPGTRLLVL.

The chain recombines TRBV7-6 with TRBJ2-1; 9 nucleotides match TRBD2. J lost 4 bases, V lost 0 bases, and 1 base had no gene match. Germline CDR1 SGHVS, CDR2 FNYEAQ. This CDR3 contains 15 residues. The CDR3: CASSLAAGGYNEQFF. The CDR3, as DNA: TGTGCCAGCAGCTTAGCGGCGGGAGGGTACAATGAGCAGTTCTTC.

The gene calls are TRBV19 and TRBJ1-2; D unclear. V was pared by 6 bases and J by 8 bases, with 16 bases between. CDR1 is LNHDA and CDR2 is SQIVND in the germline V gene (reference sequence). This CDR3 contains 13 residues. DNA of the CDR3: TGTGCCAGTAGCCCGACGAGGACTGGGGGCTACACCTTC. Translated, it gives CASSPTRTGGYTF.

The chain couples TRBV6-5 to TRBJ2-7; 9 positions match TRBD1. V shed 6 bases, J shed 4 bases, and the junction held 10 bases outside the gene matches. CDR1 is MNHEY, CDR2 SVGAGI, per germline. This CDR3 region has 15 residues. CDR3 DNA: TGTGCCAGCAGACGAACCGGGACAGGGAAATACGAGCAGTACTTC. Translating gives CASRRTGTGKYEQYF.

The V call is TRBV15, the J call TRBJ2-1, with 11 bases that match TRBD2. This CDR3 contains 15 residues. J lost 7 bases, V lost 0 bases, and 2 bases had no gene match. In germline, CDR1 is LNHNV, CDR2 YYDKDF (reference sequence). The CDR3 loop reads CATSRDLAGGNEQFF. The CDR3 nucleotides read TGTGCCACCAGCAGAGATTTAGCGGGAGGGAATGAGCAGTTCTTC.

This sequence joins TRBV28 and TRBJ1-1; maybe TRBD1 (6 bases). Trimming pared 6 bases from V and 6 bases from J, leaving 23 bases between. CDR3 length: 16 residues. Germline V CDR1 and CDR2: MDHEN, SYDVKM. CDR3 sequence reads: CASRPTGRRLIPEAFF. The DNA of the CDR3 is TGTGCCAGCAGACCCACAGGGCGCCGACTCATCCCTGAAGCTTTCTTT.

V usage is TRBV6-5 and J usage is TRBJ2-2; 7 nucleotides line up with TRBD2. CDR3 length equals 14 residues. Trimming took 6 bases from V and 1 from J; bases not matched to a gene: 2. Germline values: CDR1 MNHEY, CDR2 SVGAGI. CDR3 residues: CASRKRENTGELFF. The CDR3 DNA reads as TGTGCCAGCAGGAAGCGGGAGAACACCGGGGAGCTGTTTTTT.

In its sample, this clone was seen a few times. The chain is built from TRBV2 and TRBJ2-3, with D uncertain. The CDR3 contains 15 residues. Trimming removed 6 bases at V and 3 bases at J, with 16 bases between. Per germline, CDR1 SNHLY and CDR2 FYNNEI. The CDR3 sequence: CASSRPGGGTDTQYF. The CDR3 region has the DNA TGTGCCAGCAGCCGCCCTGGCGGTGGAACAGATACGCAGTATTTT.

The chain is built from TRBV5-4 and TRBJ2-2, with 11 bases identical to TRBD1. The CDR3 covers 15 residues. With V trimmed by 3 bases and J by 6 bases, 4 bases remained unmatched. From germline, CDR1 is SGHNT and CDR2 YYREEE (reference sequence). The CDR3, as DNA: TGTGCCAGCAGCTCCGGGACAGGGGGGGCCGGGGAGCTGTTTTTT. Translating it yields CASSSGTGGAGELFF.

This chain uses TRBV2 with TRBJ1-2; D gene ambiguous. The CDR3 runs to 14 residues. Germline V gene lookup returns CDR1 SNHLY and CDR2 FYNNEI. Trimming left V 4 bases short and J 1 base short, with 10 bases between. The DNA for the CDR3 is TGTGCCAGCAGTGCTGGCGGAAATAACTATGGCTACACCTTC. It specifies CASSAGGNNYGYTF.

The genes are TRBV9 and TRBJ1-4, with 10 bases identical to TRBD1. Unmatched junction bases numbered 10, after V lost 3 bases and J lost 8 bases. The CDR3 covers 16 residues. Per the germline V gene, CDR1 is SGDLS and CDR2 is YYNGEE. CDR3 coding DNA: TGTGCCAGCAGCGCTTCCGGGACAGGGGATCGCGAAAAACTGTTTTTT. Encoded protein: CASSASGTGDREKLFF.

The V gene is TRBV30, the J gene TRBJ2-2; D is unresolved. In germline, CDR1 is GTSNPN, CDR2 SVGIG (reference sequence). V was clipped by 0 bases and J by 6 bases, with 8 bases between them. The CDR3 loop spans 13 amino acids. The CDR3 here is CAWSVQRSGELFF. For the CDR3, the DNA is TGTGCCTGGAGTGTACAAAGGTCCGGGGAGCTGTTTTTT.

The CDR3 nucleotides are TGCGCCAGCAGCTTGATGGGCAGAAGTAATTCACCCCTCCACTTT. This sequence encodes CASSLMGRSNSPLHF. This sequence joins TRBV5-1 and TRBJ1-6; no reliable D call. V was clipped by 1 base and J by 6 bases, with 11 bases between them. The CDR3 is made up of 15 amino acids. Germline values: CDR1 SGHRS, CDR2 YFSETQ.

The chain combines TRBV2 with TRBJ1-3; D not resolved. Germline V CDR1 and CDR2: SNHLY, FYNNEI. V lost 6 bases to trimming and J lost 0 bases, with 9 bases between them. The CDR3 has 14 residues. CDR3 in amino acids: CASRSGHSGNTIYF. The CDR3 coding sequence is TGTGCCAGCAGGAGTGGCCACTCTGGAAACACCATATATTTT.

V and J are TRBV30 and TRBJ2-3; TRBD2 matches at 11 bases. Per the germline V gene, CDR1 is GTSNPN and CDR2 is SVGIG (reference sequence). With 3 bases clipped from V and 3 bases from J, the junction kept 5 bases outside the gene matches. This CDR3 contains 15 residues. In nucleotides, the CDR3 is TGTGCCTGGAGCCAGACTAGCGGGGTAACAGATACGCAGTATTTT. Amino acid sequence: CAWSQTSGVTDTQYF.

The rearrangement uses TRBV29-1 and TRBJ2-7; D is possibly TRBD1 or TRBD2 (5 bases each). V was shortened by 7 bases and J by 0 bases, with 19 bases between the two germline ends. Germline V lookup: CDR1 SQVTM, CDR2 ANQGSEA. The CDR3 has 15 residues. CDR3 loop: CSGVDRRGTSYEQYF. Here the CDR3 DNA reads TGCAGCGGTGTGGATCGTCGGGGCACCTCCTACGAGCAGTACTTC.

CDR3 nucleotides: TGTGCCAGCAGTGACAGGGACACCGGGGAGCTGTTTTTT. The encoded protein is CASSDRDTGELFF. This chain uses TRBV6-4 with TRBJ2-2; D ambiguous. Trimming pared 2 bases from V and 3 bases from J, leaving 4 bases between. Germline CDR1 and CDR2: MRHNA and SNTAGT. This CDR3 spans 13 amino acids.

V usage is TRBV18 and J usage is TRBJ2-1, with TRBD1 matching 10 bases. V lost 3 bases and J lost 9; bases outside the gene matches: 8. CDR3 length: 15 amino acids. Germline lookup yields CDR1 KGHSH and CDR2 LQKENI. The CDR3 loop reads CASSPGGQGRGEQFF. The CDR3 DNA reads TGTGCCAGCTCACCGGGGGGACAGGGGCGAGGTGAGCAGTTCTTC. The whole variable domain, filled in from reference TRBV18 and TRBJ2-1, reads NAGVMQNPRHLVRRRGQEARLRCSPMKGHSHVYWYRQLPEEGLKFMVYLQKENIIDESGMPKERFSAEFPKEGPSILRIQQVVRGDSAAYFCASSPGGQGRGEQFFGPGTRLTVL.